A single sample is the source of the 2 T cell receptor beta chains below, sequenced in a study of shared clonotypes between healthy human individuals. Sequencing used immunoSEQ multiplex PCR; TCRdb keeps in-frame clones, though not all of them. This sample carries about 1 million clones, more than 60% of them seen once, and the ten largest clones take about 1.5%. The sequencing sample was made of memory CD4+ T cells sorted from blood. Subset here: CD45RA-negative fraction. The receptors were sampled from a man between 18 and 29 years old in good health.

This clone has only one observation. This rearrangement joins TRBV29-1 to TRBJ1-1, with a weak D call TRBD1 (6 bases). The ends were cut back, 7 bases at V and 3 bases at J, with 15 bases in the middle. This CDR3 has 13 amino acids. Germline V gene data show CDR1 as SQVTM and CDR2 as ANQGSEA. DNA for the CDR3: TGCAGCGCTGTGGGGGCTTGGGACACTGAAGCTTTCTTT. Translated: CSAVGAWDTEAFF.

The V gene is TRBV5-8, the J gene TRBJ1-5; D is uncertain. CDR1 SGHTS and CDR2 YDEGEE come from the germline V gene. The CDR3 length is 17 residues. V was pared by 2 bases and J by 2 bases, with 17 bases between. DNA of the CDR3: TGTGCCAGCAGCTTCGGCCTAGCGGGTGTGGGCAATCAGCCCCAGCATTTT. Translating gives CASSFGLAGVGNQPQHF. The variable domain in full, with the rest retrieved from reference TRBV5-8 and TRBJ1-5, is EAGVTQSPTHLIKTRGQQATLRCSPISGHTSVYWYQQALGLGLQFLLWYDEGEERNRGNFPPRFSGRQFPNYSSELNVNALELEDSALYLCASSFGLAGVGNQPQHFGDGTRLSIL.